A selection of T cell receptor beta chains follows, all from one sample in a study of T-cell memory formation after mild COVID-19. TCRdb reprocessed the 5' RACE reads with MiXCR, giving one entry per CDR3 protein. The table includes about 400,000 distinct CDR3 sequences, about 22% detected once. Sequencing was carried out using PBMCs or a T cell subset sorted from them (not recorded which). The receptors originated from an adult woman who had mild COVID-19 (a few samples of this study predate the infection). Cell type and time point are not known. The CDR3 runs from the conserved cysteine through the conserved F or W. A D gene is named only where the DNA matches it firmly. Expanded clones get a size class; other rows say once, few or many, or leave the size out.

D: .
size: few
J: TRBJ2-1
V: TRBV6-5
DNA: TGTGCCAGCAACCACGGAAATGAGCAGTTCTTC
CDR3: CASNHGNEQFF

D: TRBD2
size: few
J: TRBJ2-3
V: TRBV6-4
DNA: TGTGCCAGCAGTGACACACCATTTGGGACTAGCGGGGGCACAGATACGCAGTATTTT
CDR3: CASSDTPFGTSGGTDTQYF

D: .
size: many
J: TRBJ2-7
V: TRBV6-5
DNA: TGTGCCAGCAGTTATTCAACCTACGAGCAGTACTTC
CDR3: CASSYSTYEQYF

D: .
size: .
J: TRBJ2-7
V: TRBV7-2
DNA: TGTGCCAGCAGCATCGCGTACGAGCAGTACTTC
CDR3: CASSIAYEQYF

D: TRBD2
size: few
J: TRBJ2-3
V: TRBV4-1
DNA: TGCGCCAGCAGCCAAGGTACTAGCGGGGACCTCACTAGCACAGATACGCAGTATTTT
CDR3: CASSQGTSGDLTSTDTQYF

D: .
size: few
J: TRBJ1-1
V: TRBV7-2
DNA: TGTGCCAGCAGCATCCAGAACAGGGTTACTGAAGCTTTCTTT
CDR3: CASSIQNRVTEAFF

D: .
size: .
J: TRBJ1-6
V: TRBV5-6
DNA: TGTGCCAGCAGCTTGAGTGGGAGAGATTCACCCCTCCACTTT
CDR3: CASSLSGRDSPLHF

D: .
size: .
J: TRBJ2-1
V: TRBV5-1
DNA: TGCGCCAGCAGCCCCCTATGGAGCAAGAGCCATGAGCAGTTCTTC
CDR3: CASSPLWSKSHEQFF

D: TRBD2
size: .
J: TRBJ2-3
V: TRBV11-2
DNA: TGTGCCAGCAGCTCCAAGAATGGACTAGCCCGACTCACGCAGTATTTT
CDR3: CASSSKNGLARLTQYF

D: .
size: few
J: TRBJ1-1
V: TRBV4-1
DNA: TGCGCCAGCAGCGCCCGGACAGAGGGCCGAGGGGACACTGAAGCTTTCTTT
CDR3: CASSARTEGRGDTEAFF

D: .
size: .
J: TRBJ1-1
V: TRBV29-1
DNA: TGCAGCGTTGAAGATCTCACTGAAGCTTTCTTT
CDR3: CSVEDLTEAFF

D: .
size: few
J: TRBJ2-7
V: TRBV5-5
DNA: TGTGCCAGCAGCTTGGTGAAGGGTGTGGGAACCGAGCAGTACTTC
CDR3: CASSLVKGVGTEQYF

D: .
size: few
J: TRBJ1-5
V: TRBV12-3/TRBV12-4
DNA: TGTGCCAGCAGTTTAGCGACGGGGATCAATTGGGGTCAGCCCCAGCATTTT
CDR3: CASSLATGINWGQPQHF

D: .
size: few
J: TRBJ1-6
V: TRBV5-1
DNA: TGCGCCAGCAGCTTGGAGACTTATTCACCCCTCCACTTT
CDR3: CASSLETYSPLHF

D: .
size: .
J: TRBJ1-1
V: TRBV30
DNA: TGTGCCTGGAGTGTAGCAGTGATAATGGGTGGGGACACTGAAGCTTTCTTT
CDR3: CAWSVAVIMGGDTEAFF

D: .
size: few
J: TRBJ1-2
V: TRBV24-1
DNA: TGTGCCACCAGTGAAACAGGTTCCTATGGCTACACCTTC
CDR3: CATSETGSYGYTF

D: TRBD1
size: .
J: TRBJ2-2
V: TRBV10-3
DNA: TGTGCCATCAGCCCGGGACAGAGAATCGGGGAGCTGTTTTTT
CDR3: CAISPGQRIGELFF

D: .
size: .
J: TRBJ2-2
V: TRBV7-3
DNA: TGTGCCAGCAGCTCCCCCACCGAGGAGGAGCTGTTTTTT
CDR3: CASSSPTEEELFF

D: .
size: .
J: TRBJ1-1
V: TRBV7-9
DNA: TGTGCCACCGACAGGCCGTCCGCGGCAGCTTTCTTT
CDR3: CATDRPSAAAFF

D: TRBD1
size: .
J: TRBJ2-2
V: TRBV7-3
DNA: TGTGCCAGCAGAGGACAGGGGATGGACGGGGAGCTGTTTTTT
CDR3: CASRGQGMDGELFF

D: .
size: .
J: TRBJ1-2
V: TRBV20-1
DNA: TGCAGTGCTAGTGTAAACGGCGCAGGGGCGGAGGGCTACACCTTC
CDR3: CSASVNGAGAEGYTF

D: TRBD2
size: .
J: TRBJ2-5
V: TRBV5-1
DNA: TGCGCCAGCAGCCCTAGCGGGAGGATCGGAGGAGAGACCCAGTACTTC
CDR3: CASSPSGRIGGETQYF

D: .
size: .
J: TRBJ2-2
V: TRBV24-1
DNA: TGTGCCACCAGCCGGAGGGGCACCGGGGAGCTGTTTTTT
CDR3: CATSRRGTGELFF

D: TRBD2
size: .
J: TRBJ2-1
V: TRBV7-2
DNA: TGTGCCAGCAGGAGTTGGCGGGAGACCGTCAATGAGCAGTTCTTC
CDR3: CASRSWRETVNEQFF

D: TRBD1
size: few
J: TRBJ2-1
V: TRBV19
DNA: TGTGCCAGTAGCGCCGGGACAGGGGAAAACAATGAGCAGTTCTTC
CDR3: CASSAGTGENNEQFF

D: .
size: few
J: TRBJ2-1
V: TRBV6-5
DNA: TGTGCCAGCAGCCTACTTGAGGGGAGCGGTGAGCAGTTCTTC
CDR3: CASSLLEGSGEQFF

D: .
size: .
J: TRBJ1-1
V: TRBV29-1
DNA: TGCAGCGTTGAACCGTCCTACTTAGGGAACACTGAAGCTTTCTTT
CDR3: CSVEPSYLGNTEAFF

D: .
size: .
J: TRBJ2-5
V: TRBV20-1
DNA: TGCAGTGCTGAACGTCTGGGAGGGTGGGGGGCGAAAAAAGAGACCCAGTACTTC
CDR3: CSAERLGGWGAKKETQYF

D: .
size: .
J: TRBJ1-1
V: TRBV27
DNA: TGTGCCAGCAGTTTATCCCCCGGGATGAACACTGAAGCTTTCTTT
CDR3: CASSLSPGMNTEAFF

D: TRBD2
size: few
J: TRBJ2-3
V: TRBV29-1
DNA: TGCAGCGTTGACTTACAGCGGGGGCCCCGGGATACGCAGTATTTT
CDR3: CSVDLQRGPRDTQYF

D: TRBD2
size: few
J: TRBJ2-3
V: TRBV4-1
DNA: TGCGCCAGCAGTCAGGGAGGGTGGCGCACAGATACGCAGTATTTT
CDR3: CASSQGGWRTDTQYF

D: .
size: .
J: TRBJ2-7
V: TRBV7-9
DNA: TGTGCCAGCAGCTTAGCGCCCCCGCGGGACTACGAGCAGTACTTC
CDR3: CASSLAPPRDYEQYF

D: TRBD2
size: .
J: TRBJ2-4
V: TRBV30
DNA: TGTGCCTGGACCAGCGGGGGGGCGGTCAACATTCAGTACTTC
CDR3: CAWTSGGAVNIQYF

D: .
size: few
J: TRBJ2-3
V: TRBV6-2/TRBV6-3
DNA: TGTGCCAGCAGTAGGGCAAGGGGGCTAGCGGAAGATACGCAGTATTTT
CDR3: CASSRARGLAEDTQYF

D: .
size: .
J: TRBJ2-3
V: TRBV30
DNA: TGTGCCTGGGGACCGAGGGCCGGGTCAGATACGCAGTATTTT
CDR3: CAWGPRAGSDTQYF

D: .
size: many
J: TRBJ2-5
V: TRBV5-1
DNA: TGCGCCAGCAGCTTGGGACACGGTGAAGAGACCCAGTACTTC
CDR3: CASSLGHGEETQYF

D: TRBD2
size: few
J: TRBJ2-1
V: TRBV4-2
DNA: TGTGCCAGCAGCTTTCGACTAGCGGGAGATATTAGCAATGAGCAGTTCTTC
CDR3: CASSFRLAGDISNEQFF

D: .
size: few
J: TRBJ2-3
V: TRBV7-2
DNA: TGTGCCAGCAGCCTCCTCCCGGCAGGTTCCACAGATACGCAGTATTTT
CDR3: CASSLLPAGSTDTQYF

D: .
size: few
J: TRBJ1-2
V: TRBV5-1
DNA: TGCGCCAGCAGCACCGGGACAATGGGACTCTATGGCTACACCTTC
CDR3: CASSTGTMGLYGYTF

D: .
size: few
J: TRBJ2-1
V: TRBV6-5
DNA: TGTGCCAGCAGCCAAGGAGAATCTACGTATAACAATGAGCAGTTCTTC
CDR3: CASSQGESTYNNEQFF

D: .
size: few
J: TRBJ2-1
V: TRBV5-1
DNA: TGCGCCAGCAGCTTGGAATTGTGGGGTCAGAGCCACCTGAATGAGCAGTTCTTC
CDR3: CASSLELWGQSHLNEQFF

D: TRBD1
size: .
J: TRBJ2-7
V: TRBV29-1
DNA: TGCAGCGTTGTTTTTTCCGGGACAGGGGGATTCTCCTACGAGCAGTACTTC
CDR3: CSVVFSGTGGFSYEQYF

D: .
size: few
J: TRBJ2-7
V: TRBV19
DNA: TGTGCCAGTAGTATGAGGGGTCCAAACGAGCAGTACTTC
CDR3: CASSMRGPNEQYF

D: TRBD2
size: few
J: TRBJ2-3
V: TRBV5-1
DNA: TGCGCCAGCAGCCTGGGACTAGCGGGGGCCATCCCTTACACAGATACGCAGTATTTT
CDR3: CASSLGLAGAIPYTDTQYF

D: TRBD2
size: .
J: TRBJ2-5
V: TRBV7-2
DNA: TGTGCCAGCAGCCAGGCCGGGACTAGCGTATCCCAAGAGACCCAGTACTTC
CDR3: CASSQAGTSVSQETQYF

D: TRBD1
size: .
J: TRBJ2-2
V: TRBV5-4
DNA: TGTGCCAGCAGCCCCAAGTTGGGGGGACAGGGGGCGTCGGACACCGGGGAGCTGTTTTTT
CDR3: CASSPKLGGQGASDTGELFF